A single TCR beta chain is shown here with its context. Its target is not known. The data were taken from a study of shared clonotypes between healthy human individuals. General study results and limits: Researchers sampled blood only, noting tissue repertoires likely differ.

V shed 1 base, J shed 3 bases, and the junction held 4 bases outside the gene matches. Germline V gives CDR1 SEHNR, CDR2 FQNEAQ (reference sequence). The CDR3 runs 16 residues. Each PCR replicate from the sorted subsets contained around 200 ng DNA, which is about 30,000 T cell genomes. Clones were read by immunoSEQ multiplex PCR, and TCRdb kept only the in-frame ones, dropping some. The table records millions of clones, more than 90% of them present only once. The chain has TRBV7-9 and TRBJ2-1; the match to TRBD1 covers 9 bases. This receptor was taken from a man between 18 and 29 years old in good health. Sequencing was done on a sample of naive CD4+ T cells sorted from blood. Subset here: CD45RA+ positively selected. The CDR3 DNA follows: TGTGCCAGCAGCTTAGGAGACAGGGGGATCTACAATGAGCAGTTCTTC. Translating it yields CASSLGDRGIYNEQFF.